The 10 T cell receptor beta chains in this list originate from one sample, sequenced in a study of chemoradiotherapy in HPV16-positive cancers. Some clones are missing from TCRdb's copy, which holds only in-frame ones; the method was immunoSEQ multiplex PCR. Counted here are 8,300 or so clones, 65% to 75% occurring once; the ten biggest clones make up 9.5% to 13%. Specimen: tumor tissue, collected from a patient who underwent chemoradiotherapy. The receptor source for this set is a human donor with HPV-associated anogenital cancer.

The V call is TRBV11-2, the J call TRBJ2-2; D unclear. The CDR3 loop spans 11 amino acids. The V and J ends lost 1 base and 6 bases respectively, with 0 bases between them. Looked up from germline, CDR1 is SGHAT and CDR2 is FQNNGV. The CDR3 spells CASSLAGELFF. The DNA of the CDR3 is TGTGCCAGCAGCTTAGCCGGGGAGCTGTTTTTT. The full variable domain, rest sourced from reference TRBV11-2 and TRBJ2-2, is EAGVAQSPRYKIIEKRQSVAFWCNPISGHATLYWYQQILGQGPKLLIQFQNNGVVDDSQLPKDRFSAERLKGVDSTLKIQPAKLEDSAVYLCASSLAGELFFGEGSRLTVL.

The V call is TRBV11-2, the J call TRBJ1-3; D might be TRBD1 (6 bases). This CDR3 has 14 residues. Germline CDR1 SGHAT, CDR2 FQNNGV. The germline V and J ends were trimmed by 5 bases and 4 bases, with 12 bases remaining between them. The CDR3 region has the DNA TGTGCCAGCAGCCTGCGGACAGACGGAAACACCATATATTTT. It translates to CASSLRTDGNTIYF.

The rearrangement joins TRBV10-3 to TRBJ1-1; D is unresolved. The V end lost 6 bases, the J end lost 5 bases, and 13 bases lay between the germline ends. CDR3 length: 13 residues. CDR1 is ENHRY, CDR2 SYGVKD, per germline. The CDR3 sequence: CAISIQPGTEAFF. The CDR3 DNA is TGTGCCATCAGCATACAGCCGGGGACTGAAGCTTTCTTT.

The chain couples TRBV6-1 to TRBJ2-1; possible D gene TRBD2, 6 bases. V was shortened by 6 bases and J by 8 bases, with 14 bases between the two germline ends. Germline lookup yields CDR1 MNHNS and CDR2 SASEGT. The CDR3 has 13 amino acids. Written as DNA, the CDR3 is TGTGCCAGCAGCACCGGGAGACACTATGAGCAGTTCTTC. This gives the protein CASSTGRHYEQFF.

The chain recombines TRBV28 with TRBJ1-2; D unclear. Germline CDR1 MDHEN, CDR2 SYDVKM. Trimming shortened V by 3 bases and J by 0 bases, and 8 bases separated the two germline ends. CDR3 size: 14 residues. This CDR3 reads CASSLIWSNYGYTF. CDR3 in DNA: TGTGCCAGCAGTTTGATCTGGTCTAACTATGGCTACACCTTC.

V gene TRBV6-1 combines with J gene TRBJ1-6; possibly TRBD1 for D (5 bases). The CDR3 length is 14 residues. Germline loops: CDR1 MNHNS, CDR2 SASEGT. The V end was cut by 3 bases, the J end by 6 bases, with 9 bases between. The CDR3 spells CASSERQLNSPLHF. The CDR3 DNA is TGTGCCAGCAGTGAGAGACAGCTTAATTCACCCCTCCACTTT.

V and J are TRBV29-1 and TRBJ2-3, with D unresolved. V dropped 6 bases and J dropped 0 bases, with 7 bases sitting between them. The CDR3 extends over 12 amino acids. CDR1 and CDR2 (germline): SQVTM, ANQGSEA. The CDR3 loop reads CSVDPSTDTQYF. In nucleotides, the CDR3 is TGCAGCGTAGACCCTAGCACAGATACGCAGTATTTT.

The V call is TRBV14, the J call TRBJ1-6; no clear D. The V end was cut by 0 bases, the J end by 0 bases, with 9 bases between. The CDR3 loop spans 17 amino acids. CDR1 and CDR2 (germline): SGHDN, FVKESK. In nucleotides, the CDR3 is TGTGCCAGCAGCCAAGATCTTCCGAGCTCCTATAATTCACCCCTCCACTTT. It specifies CASSQDLPSSYNSPLHF.

The chain is built from TRBV21-1 and TRBJ1-3; no check of the table's D call, TRBD1, against the DNA was made. TRBV21-1 is marked as a pseudogene. The CDR3 contains 19 residues. CDR3 coding DNA: TGTGCCAGCAGCAAACCGAGCGATAGTTTGACAGGTGGAGGAAACACCATATATTTT. As protein: CASSKPSDSLTGGGNTIYF.

J is TRBJ1-2 and V is TRBV7-9; TRBD1 agrees at 7 bases. This CDR3 has 17 amino acids. With 4 bases clipped from V and 0 bases from J, the junction kept 11 bases outside the gene matches. CDR1 SEHNR and CDR2 FQNEAQ come from the germline V gene (reference sequence). The CDR3 loop is CASSSDRVMSSNYGYTF. CDR3 in DNA: TGTGCCAGCAGCTCAGACAGGGTCATGAGCTCTAACTATGGCTACACCTTC.